A selection of T cell receptor beta chains follows, all from one sample in a study of cytomegalovirus exposure and HLA in healthy donors. The method was immunoSEQ multiplex PCR; TCRdb's version includes in-frame clones alone and lacks a portion of them. The repertoire holds 250,000 to 400,000 clones, roughly 88% seen once, with around 0.96% in the top ten. Sequencing was done on a sample of PBMCs. The source of these receptors is a man aged 30 to 45 in good health and CMV-seronegative. The CDR3 runs from the conserved cysteine through the conserved F or W. D genes are given only for firm matches. The size of a clone is reported for some rows only, either as once, few or many, or as a class for expanded clones.

size: -
V: TRBV5-1
D: -
J: TRBJ1-3
CDR3: CASKTGLDGNTIYF

size: -
V: TRBV6-1
D: TRBD1
J: TRBJ1-3
CDR3: CASSLGTGEGNTIYF

size: few
V: TRBV7-8
D: -
J: TRBJ1-2
CDR3: CASSLGTDYGYTF

size: -
V: TRBV4-3
D: -
J: TRBJ1-6
CDR3: CASSQLTGANSPLHF

size: -
V: TRBV18
D: TRBD1
J: TRBJ1-6
CDR3: CASSPTGVHYNSPLHF

size: -
V: TRBV6-5
D: TRBD1
J: TRBJ2-7
CDR3: CASNQGVGQTGTVF

size: -
V: TRBV25-1
D: -
J: TRBJ2-5
CDR3: CATRARGYEKTQYF

size: -
V: TRBV27
D: -
J: TRBJ1-1
CDR3: CASSRASVNTEAFF

size: -
V: TRBV7-9
D: -
J: TRBJ1-1
CDR3: CASSSQGIGTEAFF

size: -
V: TRBV9
D: -
J: TRBJ2-7
CDR3: CASSPRAPTVGNDEQYF

size: -
V: TRBV7-8
D: TRBD1
J: TRBJ1-4
CDR3: CASSPDRGQEKLFF

size: -
V: TRBV14
D: -
J: TRBJ1-2
CDR3: CASSPDRRNYGYTF

size: -
V: TRBV25-1
D: TRBD1
J: TRBJ1-4
CDR3: CASSEPRTGTFTKLFF

size: -
V: TRBV27
D: -
J: TRBJ2-7
CDR3: CASSPRPQGLPYEQYF

size: -
V: TRBV5-6
D: -
J: TRBJ2-1
CDR3: CASSFQGTEQFF

size: -
V: TRBV5-6
D: TRBD1
J: TRBJ1-3
CDR3: CASSQGDRGGNTIYF

size: once
V: TRBV18
D: TRBD2
J: TRBJ2-2
CDR3: CASSPRGTSTAGELFF

size: few
V: TRBV2
D: -
J: TRBJ2-7
CDR3: CASRGPEQYF

size: -
V: TRBV19
D: -
J: TRBJ1-5
CDR3: CASSTTGNQPQHF

size: -
V: TRBV19
D: TRBD2
J: TRBJ2-5
CDR3: CASSLAGGPETQYF

size: -
V: TRBV7-6
D: -
J: TRBJ2-7
CDR3: CASSYSDRPYEQYF

size: once
V: TRBV15
D: TRBD2
J: TRBJ2-2
CDR3: CATSRDRGGAGENTGELFF

size: -
V: TRBV7-7
D: TRBD2
J: TRBJ2-5
CDR3: CASSHPLTSGGPETQYF

size: few
V: TRBV5-1
D: -
J: TRBJ1-2
CDR3: CASSLIGDYGYTF

size: -
V: TRBV27
D: -
J: TRBJ1-1
CDR3: CASSFSGFNTEAFF

size: -
V: TRBV6-5
D: -
J: TRBJ1-6
CDR3: CASSTPGLSSPLHF

size: once
V: TRBV9
D: -
J: TRBJ2-3
CDR3: CASSVRGSPVSDTQYF

size: -
V: TRBV27
D: TRBD1
J: TRBJ2-7
CDR3: CASSWNRGDYEQYF

size: once
V: TRBV25-1
D: TRBD1
J: TRBJ2-2
CDR3: CASRDRDPGELFF

size: -
V: TRBV6-6
D: TRBD1
J: TRBJ2-7
CDR3: CASRLYQGGGYEQYF

size: -
V: TRBV11-2
D: TRBD1
J: TRBJ2-7
CDR3: CASSWSGQGFYEQYF

size: -
V: TRBV11-2
D: -
J: TRBJ2-5
CDR3: CASSTRPPTAYQETQYF

size: once
V: TRBV7-6
D: -
J: TRBJ1-4
CDR3: CASSLNYNEKLFF

size: -
V: TRBV11-2
D: TRBD2
J: TRBJ2-1
CDR3: CASSPRLAGGPYNEQFF

size: -
V: TRBV5-1
D: -
J: TRBJ1-2
CDR3: CASSLDSLGYTF

size: -
V: TRBV7-9
D: -
J: TRBJ1-6
CDR3: CASSPSPGGGNSPLHF

size: -
V: TRBV18
D: TRBD1
J: TRBJ1-3
CDR3: CASSRQGRVSGNTIYF

size: -
V: TRBV4-3
D: -
J: TRBJ2-5
CDR3: CASSQDRGKETQYF

size: -
V: TRBV18
D: -
J: TRBJ1-1
CDR3: CATQTTATAEAFF

size: -
V: TRBV7-9
D: TRBD2
J: TRBJ2-5
CDR3: CASSPPFGREGETQYF

size: -
V: TRBV6-1
D: -
J: TRBJ2-1
CDR3: CASTNPPGLYEQFF

size: -
V: TRBV2
D: TRBD1
J: TRBJ1-1
CDR3: CASANGQGGVRDTEAFF

size: -
V: TRBV6-5
D: -
J: TRBJ1-1
CDR3: CASSGGWNTEAFF

size: once
V: TRBV10-3
D: -
J: TRBJ1-1
CDR3: CAIRFNMNTEAFF

size: -
V: TRBV10-2
D: TRBD2
J: TRBJ2-7
CDR3: CASGPSGGEAYEQYF

size: -
V: TRBV5-1
D: -
J: TRBJ2-5
CDR3: CASSFGPVETQYF

size: -
V: TRBV4-1
D: -
J: TRBJ1-1
CDR3: CASSQARVSTEAFF

size: -
V: TRBV6-1
D: -
J: TRBJ2-1
CDR3: CASSPQNEQFF

size: -
V: TRBV18
D: TRBD2
J: TRBJ2-5
CDR3: CASSLRAGEETQYF

size: -
V: TRBV6-5
D: -
J: TRBJ1-5
CDR3: CASSSFSSNQPQHF

size: -
V: TRBV6-4
D: TRBD1
J: TRBJ2-1
CDR3: CASSEGQGVGHEQFF

size: -
V: TRBV30
D: -
J: TRBJ1-5
CDR3: CAWSWGGNQPQHF

size: -
V: TRBV10-2
D: TRBD2
J: TRBJ2-5
CDR3: CASSESNSGVQETQYF

size: -
V: TRBV18
D: -
J: TRBJ1-6
CDR3: CASSPDRDSPLHF

size: -
V: TRBV2
D: -
J: TRBJ1-1
CDR3: CASKRTGQYTEAFF

size: -
V: TRBV12-5
D: TRBD1
J: TRBJ1-1
CDR3: CASGLPRQGASEAFF

size: -
V: TRBV6-6
D: TRBD1
J: TRBJ1-1
CDR3: CASSYPPGTAADEAFF

size: -
V: TRBV27
D: TRBD2
J: TRBJ2-3
CDR3: CASSFRPPRAGGTDTQYF

size: -
V: TRBV7-8
D: -
J: TRBJ1-5
CDR3: CASVVSRDQPQHF